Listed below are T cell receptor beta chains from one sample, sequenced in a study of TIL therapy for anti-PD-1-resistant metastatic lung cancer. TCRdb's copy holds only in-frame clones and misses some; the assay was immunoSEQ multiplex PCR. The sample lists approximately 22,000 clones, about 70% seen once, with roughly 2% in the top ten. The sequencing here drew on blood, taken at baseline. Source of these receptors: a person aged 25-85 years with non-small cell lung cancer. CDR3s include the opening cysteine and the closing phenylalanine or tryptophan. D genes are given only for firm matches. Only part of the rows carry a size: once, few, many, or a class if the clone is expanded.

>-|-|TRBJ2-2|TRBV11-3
CASSLNRGANTGELFF
TGTGCCAGCAGCTTAAATAGGGGTGCGAACACCGGGGAGCTGTTTTTT
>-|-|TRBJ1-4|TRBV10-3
CAIGTGSTNEKLFF
TGTGCCATAGGAACAGGGTCAACTAATGAAAAACTGTTTTTT
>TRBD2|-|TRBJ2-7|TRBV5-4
CASSLEAGGTNEQYF
TGTGCCAGCAGCTTGGAGGCGGGAGGAACAAACGAGCAGTACTTC
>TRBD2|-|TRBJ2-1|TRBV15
CATSSGRANEQFF
TGTGCCACCAGTAGCGGGAGGGCCAATGAGCAGTTCTTC
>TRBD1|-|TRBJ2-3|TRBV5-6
CASSYPGGGTDTQYF
TGTGCCAGCAGCTACCCAGGGGGAGGCACAGATACGCAGTATTTT
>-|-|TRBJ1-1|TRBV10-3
CAISMMNTEAFF
TGTGCCATCAGTATGATGAACACTGAAGCTTTCTTT
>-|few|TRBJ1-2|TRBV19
CASSIEGGPNYGYTF
TGTGCCAGTAGTATAGAGGGGGGGCCCAACTATGGCTACACCTTC
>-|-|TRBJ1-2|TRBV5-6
CASSSLEYGRDGYTF
TGTGCCAGCAGCTCTTTAGAGTACGGCAGGGATGGCTACACCTTC
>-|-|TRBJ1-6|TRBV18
CASSSKPGTSTESLHF
TGTGCCAGCTCATCCAAACCCGGGACATCTACTGAATCCCTCCACTTT
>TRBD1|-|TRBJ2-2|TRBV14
CASSPVGTGPHGTGELFF
TGTGCCAGCAGCCCAGTCGGGACAGGGCCCCACGGCACCGGGGAGCTGTTTTTT
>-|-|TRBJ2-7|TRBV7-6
CASSSFWSEQYF
TGTGCCAGCAGCTCCTTCTGGAGCGAGCAGTACTTC
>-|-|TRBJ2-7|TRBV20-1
CSASYGTATYEQYF
TGCAGTGCTAGTTACGGGACGGCAACCTACGAGCAGTACTTC
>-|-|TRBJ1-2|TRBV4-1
CASSQERAYGYTF
TGCGCCAGCAGCCAAGAGAGGGCTTATGGCTACACCTTC
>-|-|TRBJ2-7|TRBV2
CASSESDYEQYF
TGTGCCAGCAGTGAATCGGACTACGAGCAGTACTTC
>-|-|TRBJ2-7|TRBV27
CASSLGRATRLDEQYF
TGTGCCAGCAGTTTGGGCAGGGCGACCCGGTTGGACGAGCAGTACTTC
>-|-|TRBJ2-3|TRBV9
CASSVARQSDTQYF
TGTGCCAGCAGCGTAGCACGGCAGTCAGATACGCAGTATTTT
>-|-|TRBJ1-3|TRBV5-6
CASSLVGFGGNTIYF
TGTGCCAGCAGCTTGGTAGGGTTTGGAGGAAACACCATATATTTT